One and the same sample provided the 26 T cell receptor beta chains below, sequenced in a study of T cells after yellow fever vaccination. TCRdb passed the 5' RACE reads through MiXCR, listing each CDR3 protein once. The table has roughly 250,000 distinct CDR3 sequences, 10% to 15% seen once. The source material was CD4+ T cells sorted from PBMCs, sampled 45 days after the yellow fever booster vaccination. Receptors were obtained from a man aged 25-45 years who received the YFV17D yellow fever vaccine.

This clonotype was recorded at least ten times. The rearrangement joins TRBV5-1 to TRBJ2-1; weak D call: TRBD2 (5 bases). Germline V gives CDR1 SGHRS, CDR2 YFSETQ. Trimming took off 1 base at V and 6 bases at J, with 14 bases between the two ends. The CDR3 has 15 residues. CDR3 nucleotides: TGCGCCAGCAGCTTGATGGCAAGCGGACCCAATGAGCAGTTCTTC. Translation: CASSLMASGPNEQFF.

This clonotype was found once. The rearrangement uses TRBV7-2 and TRBJ2-1, with D perhaps assigned TRBD1 or TRBD2 (5 bases each). Per the germline V gene, CDR1 is SGHTA and CDR2 is FQGNSA. This CDR3 is 15 amino acids long. Trimming removed 4 bases from V and 6 bases from J, with 16 bases in between. CDR3 amino acids: CASSSDWGRGNEQFF. In nucleotides, the CDR3 is TGTGCCAGCAGCTCCGATTGGGGGAGAGGCAATGAGCAGTTCTTC.

This clonotype has at least ten counts. The rearrangement links TRBV29-1 to TRBJ2-7, with D unclear. Germline CDR1 and CDR2: SQVTM and ANQGSEA. CDR3 length equals 12 residues. Deletions cut 4 bases from V and 0 bases from J, with 7 bases between. The CDR3 reads CSVVGYSYEQYF. The CDR3 nucleotides read TGCAGCGTTGTGGGTTACTCCTACGAGCAGTACTTC.

The J gene is TRBJ2-3, the V gene TRBV15, with D possibly TRBD2 on 5 matching bases. Between the trimmed V and J ends, which lost 0 bases and 2 bases, there was a span of 18 bases. Germline CDR1 and CDR2: LNHNV and YYDKDF (reference sequence). There are 18 residues in the CDR3. CDR3 nucleotide sequence: TGTGCCACCAGCAGAGATCGTTATTCAGTCGGGGTCACAGATACGCAGTATTTT. Protein: CATSRDRYSVGVTDTQYF.

This clonotype occurred many times. CDR3 protein: CSAGETQYF. The CDR3 nucleotides read TGCAGCGCTGGAGAGACCCAGTACTTC. The rearrangement uses TRBV29-1 and TRBJ2-5, with no clear D. The CDR3 extends over 9 amino acids. With 7 bases removed from V and 4 bases from J, the gap between germline ends came to 4 bases. From germline, CDR1 is SQVTM and CDR2 ANQGSEA.

This clonotype was observed a handful of times. The V gene is TRBV7-2, the J gene TRBJ2-3; the D is unclear. V was cut by 3 bases and J by 2 bases, with 9 bases left in between. CDR1 and CDR2 (germline): SGHTA, FQGNSA. The CDR3 loop spans 14 amino acids. The CDR3 reads CASSLTVTTDTQYF. CDR3 nucleotides: TGTGCCAGCAGCTTGACGGTTACCACAGATACGCAGTATTTT.

The V gene is TRBV28, the J gene TRBJ2-1, with 8 positions matching TRBD2. The junction had 8 bases not matched to a gene; V was cut back by 7 bases and J by 3 bases. Germline values: CDR1 MDHEN, CDR2 SYDVKM. The CDR3 runs 15 residues. In DNA form, the CDR3 reads TGTGCCAGCACCCCGGGAGGGGTCAACTACAATGAGCAGTTCTTC. This sequence encodes CASTPGGVNYNEQFF.

This clonotype was picked up a small number of times. The rearrangement uses TRBV5-1 and TRBJ1-1; no clear D gene. Germline V gene data show CDR1 as SGHRS and CDR2 as YFSETQ. This CDR3 contains 13 residues. Trimming took off 1 base at V and 4 bases at J, with 8 bases between the two ends. The CDR3 reads CASSLTDLTEAFF. CDR3 nucleotides: TGCGCCAGCAGCTTGACGGACCTCACTGAAGCTTTCTTT.

This clonotype was observed many times. The J gene is TRBJ2-3, the V gene TRBV10-3; maybe TRBD2 (5 bases). CDR1 and CDR2 (germline): ENHRY, SYGVKD. This CDR3 is 12 amino acids long. V was pared by 6 bases and J by 1 base, with 5 bases between. The CDR3 DNA reads as TGTGCCATCAGGGGAGGCACAGATACGCAGTATTTT. It translates to CAIRGGTDTQYF.

The chain recombines TRBV7-2 with TRBJ2-2; 7 bases fit TRBD1. In germline, CDR1 is SGHTA, CDR2 FQGNSA. CDR3 length: 15 amino acids. The J segment lost 6 bases and the V segment lost 5 bases, leaving 9 bases of the junction unmatched. For the CDR3, the DNA is TGTGCCAGCAGCCCAGCCAGGGGGTATTCCGGGGAGCTGTTTTTT. This encodes CASSPARGYSGELFF. Drawing the rest from reference TRBV7-2 and TRBJ2-2, the complete variable domain is GAGVSQSPSNKVTEKGKDVELRCDPISGHTALYWYRQSLGQGLEFLIYFQGNSAPDKSGLPSDRFSAERTGGSVSTLTIQRTQQEDSAVYLCASSPARGYSGELFFGEGSRLTVL.

This clonotype turned up a few times. The V call is TRBV4-3, the J call TRBJ2-5; D is undetermined. The CDR3 runs 14 residues. Germline CDR1 reads LGHNA; CDR2 reads YSLEER. V lost 0 bases, J lost 1 base, and 6 bases lay in between. CDR3 loop: CASSQDRPQETQYF. CDR3 in DNA: TGCGCCAGCAGCCAAGATCGGCCCCAAGAGACCCAGTACTTC.

This clonotype has more than one count but fewer than ten. The V and J genes are TRBV7-2 and TRBJ1-2; D remains unclear. The V end was cut by 9 bases, the J end by 3 bases, with 17 bases between. The CDR3 extends over 14 amino acids. The V gene's germline CDR1 is SGHTA and CDR2 FQGNSA. CDR3 bases: TGTGCCAGAAGCGCAGAAGGGAGCTACTATGGCTACACCTTC. Amino acids: CARSAEGSYYGYTF.

The table lists this clonotype with a count of one. V and J are TRBV21-1 and TRBJ2-7; the D call TRBD1 from the table was never checked on the DNA. TRBV21-1 is given as a pseudogene. This CDR3 region has 14 residues. The CDR3 DNA is TGTGCCAGCAGCAAACACCCCTTAGGCTACGAGCAGTACTTC. Protein product: CASSKHPLGYEQYF.

CDR3 sequence reads: CASRHRGPTDTQYF. CDR3 bases: TGTGCCAGCAGACATCGGGGGCCCACAGATACGCAGTATTTT. The V gene is TRBV7-2, the J gene TRBJ2-3, with D perhaps matching TRBD1 or TRBD2 (6 bases each). Germline V gene data show CDR1 as SGHTA and CDR2 as FQGNSA. CDR3 size: 14 residues. Trimming stripped 6 bases from V and 2 bases from J, with 12 bases between.

The chain links TRBV28 to TRBJ2-1; the match to TRBD2 covers 9 bases. CDR1 and CDR2 from the germline V gene are MDHEN and SYDVKM. This CDR3 is built from 14 residues. V trimming: 6 bases; J trimming: 8 bases; junction bases outside the gene matches: 8. For the CDR3, the DNA is TGTGCCAGCAGAGTATATAGCGGGAGCCATGAGCAGTTCTTC. It yields the protein CASRVYSGSHEQFF.

The sample holds a few counts of this clonotype. The chain is built from TRBV12-3 or TRBV12-4 and TRBJ2-3; D remains ambiguous. CDR3 length: 12 amino acids. Trimming stripped 5 bases from V and 8 bases from J, with 11 bases between. CDR3 residues: CASSVGKATQYF. For the CDR3, the DNA is TGTGCCAGCAGTGTAGGGAAGGCTACGCAGTATTTT.

In nucleotides, the CDR3 is TGTGCCAGCAGCTTAAAGGCACAAGAGACCCAGTACTTC. Its protein is CASSLKAQETQYF. V gene TRBV7-2 combines with J gene TRBJ2-5; D remains unclear. CDR1 SGHTA and CDR2 FQGNSA come from the germline V gene. V was pared by 2 bases and J by 2 bases, with 6 bases between. CDR3 length equals 13 residues. The full variable domain, completed using reference TRBV7-2 and TRBJ2-5, is GAGVSQSPSNKVTEKGKDVELRCDPISGHTALYWYRQSLGQGLEFLIYFQGNSAPDKSGLPSDRFSAERTGGSVSTLTIQRTQQEDSAVYLCASSLKAQETQYFGPGTRLLVL.

There are a few counts of this clonotype. The chain recombines TRBV20-1 with TRBJ2-2; a possible D gene is TRBD1 (6 bases). Germline CDR1 is DFQATT and CDR2 is SNEGSKA (reference sequence). The CDR3 totals 14 residues. V lost 5 bases and J 1 base, leaving 11 bases between the germline ends. The CDR3 coding sequence is TGCAGTGCTGCACCGGGACAGAACACCGGGGAGCTGTTTTTT. Translated: CSAAPGQNTGELFF.

This clonotype has a handful of counts. The J gene is TRBJ2-1, the V gene TRBV20-1; 11 positions agree with TRBD2. The CDR3 covers 15 residues. V lost 2 bases and J lost 4; bases outside the gene matches: 4. Germline V lookup: CDR1 DFQATT, CDR2 SNEGSKA (reference sequence). Here the CDR3 DNA reads TGCAGTGCTAGACCTAGCGGGAGGATATACAATGAGCAGTTCTTC. Translation: CSARPSGRIYNEQFF.

The genes are TRBV5-1 and TRBJ2-7; D tentatively fits TRBD1 or TRBD2 (5 bases each). The length of the CDR3 is 14 residues. CDR1 and CDR2 (germline): SGHRS, YFSETQ. V dropped 3 bases and J dropped 2 bases, with 12 bases sitting between them. In nucleotides, the CDR3 is TGCGCCAGCAGCTGGAATGAGGGGCCCTACGAGCAGTACTTC. Its translation: CASSWNEGPYEQYF.

The chain has TRBV5-1 and TRBJ2-1, with D perhaps matching TRBD1 (6 bases). The V gene's germline CDR1 is SGHRS and CDR2 YFSETQ. V dropped 3 bases and J dropped 5 bases, with 9 bases sitting between them. CDR3 length: 13 residues. The CDR3 DNA is TGCGCCAGCAGCTCTGACAGGAACAATGAGCAGTTCTTC. This codes for CASSSDRNNEQFF.

The V gene is TRBV7-2, the J gene TRBJ1-2, with a weak D call TRBD1 (6 bases). CDR1 and CDR2 from the germline V gene are SGHTA and FQGNSA. The CDR3 length is 15 residues. V was shortened by 5 bases and J by 0 bases, with 13 bases between the two germline ends. CDR3 protein: CASSPTRQANYGYTF. In nucleotides, the CDR3 is TGTGCCAGCAGCCCAACTCGACAGGCTAACTATGGCTACACCTTC.

The DNA for the CDR3 is TGTACCAGCAGCTTAACAGGGGTAACTAATGAAAAACTGTTTTTT. Translating it yields CTSSLTGVTNEKLFF. This chain links TRBV7-2 with TRBJ1-4; 7 bases fit TRBD1. The CDR3 contains 15 residues. V gave up 2 bases and J gave up 1 base; unmatched junction bases: 1. Per germline, CDR1 SGHTA and CDR2 FQGNSA.

The genes are TRBV20-1 and TRBJ2-6; 8 positions match TRBD1. CDR1 DFQATT and CDR2 SNEGSKA come from the germline V gene (reference sequence). The CDR3 has 13 amino acids. V trimming: 5 bases; J trimming: 6 bases; junction bases outside the gene matches: 3. CDR3 loop: CSASGGEANVLTF. The CDR3 nucleotides are TGCAGTGCTTCAGGGGGCGAGGCCAACGTCCTGACTTTC.

V gene TRBV20-1 combines with J gene TRBJ2-3; TRBD2 agrees at 7 bases. Germline V gene sequence: CDR1 DFQATT, CDR2 SNEGSKA (reference sequence). The CDR3 consists of 14 residues. The V and J ends lost 5 bases and 2 bases, in that order; junction bases with no gene match: 7. CDR3 region: CSASKAGNTDTQYF. The CDR3 DNA follows: TGCAGTGCTTCCAAAGCGGGAAACACAGATACGCAGTATTTT.

A few counts support this clonotype. The chain is built from TRBV4-3 and TRBJ2-7; weak D call: TRBD2 (6 bases). V was cut by 0 bases and J by 2 bases, with 14 bases left in between. CDR1 is LGHNA, CDR2 YSLEER, per germline. The CDR3 consists of 16 residues. CDR3 nucleotide sequence: TGCGCCAGCAGCCAAGATTTTGGGGGGATAACCTACGAGCAGTACTTC. The encoded protein is CASSQDFGGITYEQYF.